The clone carrying this T cell receptor beta chain was counted only a few times. Its antigen is as yet unknown. The data stem from a study of T cells after yellow fever vaccination. Study conclusions and caveats: Peaking on day 5 versus 15, the secondary response was faster but weaker.

V was cut by 1 base and J by 6 bases, with 13 bases left in between. The germline CDR1 and CDR2 sequences are SGHVS and FQNEAQ. The CDR3 runs to 14 residues. Each CDR3 protein gets one entry after TCRdb re-called the 5' RACE reads with MiXCR. The sample carries over 300,000 distinct CDR3 sequences, about 6.9% recorded once. This chain joins TRBV7-8 and TRBJ2-7, with D perhaps matching TRBD2 (5 bases). This receptor was identified in a young man who received the YFV17D yellow fever vaccine. The sequenced sample was PBMCs, obtained more than 35 days after the first yellow fever vaccination. The chain's CDR3 is CASSLEEAYGEQYV. CDR3 sequence (DNA): TGTGCCAGCAGCTTAGAGGAGGCATACGGCGAGCAGTACGTC.